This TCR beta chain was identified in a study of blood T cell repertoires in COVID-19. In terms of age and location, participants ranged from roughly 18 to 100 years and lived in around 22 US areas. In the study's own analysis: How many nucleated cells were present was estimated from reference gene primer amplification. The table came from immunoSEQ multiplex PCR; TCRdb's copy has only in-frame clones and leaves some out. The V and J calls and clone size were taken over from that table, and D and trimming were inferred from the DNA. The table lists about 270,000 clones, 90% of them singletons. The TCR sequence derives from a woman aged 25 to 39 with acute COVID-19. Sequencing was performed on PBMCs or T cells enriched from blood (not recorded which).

CDR3 nucleotide sequence: TGTGCCAGCAGTTTTGTCGGGGAATTCGGTCAGCCCCAGCATTTT. It yields the protein CASSFVGEFGQPQHF. The V and J genes are TRBV27 and TRBJ1-5; D unresolved. V lost 3 bases to trimming and J lost 6 bases, with 15 bases between them. The CDR3 consists of 15 residues. Germline V lookup: CDR1 MNHEY, CDR2 SMNVEV (reference sequence).